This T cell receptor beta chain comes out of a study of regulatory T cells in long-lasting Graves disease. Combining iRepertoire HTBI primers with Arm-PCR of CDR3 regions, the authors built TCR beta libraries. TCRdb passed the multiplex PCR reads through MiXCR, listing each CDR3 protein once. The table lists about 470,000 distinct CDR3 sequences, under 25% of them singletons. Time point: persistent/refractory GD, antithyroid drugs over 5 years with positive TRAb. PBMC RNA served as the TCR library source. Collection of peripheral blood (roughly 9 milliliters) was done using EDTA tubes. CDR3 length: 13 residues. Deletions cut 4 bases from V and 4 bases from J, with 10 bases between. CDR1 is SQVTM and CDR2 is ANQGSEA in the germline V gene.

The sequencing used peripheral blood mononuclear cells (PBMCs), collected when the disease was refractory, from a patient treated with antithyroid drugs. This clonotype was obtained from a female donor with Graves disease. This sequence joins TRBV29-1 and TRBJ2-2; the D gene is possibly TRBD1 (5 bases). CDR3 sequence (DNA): TGCAGCGTTGTATCAGGGCGCACCGGGGAGCTGTTTTTT. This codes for CSVVSGRTGELFF.